This TCR beta chain was sequenced during a study of blood T cell repertoires in COVID-19. Some clones are missing from TCRdb's copy, which holds only in-frame ones; the method was immunoSEQ multiplex PCR. The sample lists a few hundred thousand clones, over 75% occurring once. V was shortened by 1 base and J by 7 bases, with 11 bases between the two germline ends. The CDR3 has 14 residues. Germline CDR1 reads SGHTA; CDR2 reads FQGNSA. The sample taken for sequencing was peripheral blood. This receptor was identified in a woman aged 45-59 years who had recovered from COVID-19. The chain is built from TRBV7-2 and TRBJ1-5; D is possibly TRBD1 (6 bases). CDR3 residues: CASSLVTQGQPQHF. In DNA, the CDR3 is TGTGCCAGCAGCTTAGTTACACAGGGACAGCCCCAGCATTTT.